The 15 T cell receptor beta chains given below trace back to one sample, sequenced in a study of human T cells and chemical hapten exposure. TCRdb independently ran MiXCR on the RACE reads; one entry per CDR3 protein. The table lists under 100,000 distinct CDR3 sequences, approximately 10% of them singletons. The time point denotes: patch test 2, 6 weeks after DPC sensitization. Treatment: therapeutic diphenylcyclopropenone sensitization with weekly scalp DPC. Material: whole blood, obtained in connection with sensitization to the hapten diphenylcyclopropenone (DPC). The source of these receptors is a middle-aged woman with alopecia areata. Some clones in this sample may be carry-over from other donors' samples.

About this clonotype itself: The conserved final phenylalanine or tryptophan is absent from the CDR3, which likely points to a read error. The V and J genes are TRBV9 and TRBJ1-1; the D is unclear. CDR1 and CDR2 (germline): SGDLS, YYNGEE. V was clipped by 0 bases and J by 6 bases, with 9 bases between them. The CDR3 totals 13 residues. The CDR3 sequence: CASSVVGQAEAFL. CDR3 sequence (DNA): TGTGCCAGCAGCGTAGTCGGGCAGGCTGAAGCTTTCTTA.

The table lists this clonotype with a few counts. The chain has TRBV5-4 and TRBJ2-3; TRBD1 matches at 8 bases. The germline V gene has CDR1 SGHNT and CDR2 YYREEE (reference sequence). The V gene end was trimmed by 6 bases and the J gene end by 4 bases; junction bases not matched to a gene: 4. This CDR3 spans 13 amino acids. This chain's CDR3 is CASTTTGADTQYF. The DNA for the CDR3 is TGTGCCAGCACCACGACAGGGGCAGATACGCAGTATTTT.

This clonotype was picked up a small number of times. CDR3 sequence: CASSSRTGGSYEQYF. The CDR3 DNA sequence: TGTGCCAGCAGCTCCCGGACAGGGGGCTCCTACGAGCAGTACTTC. The chain employs TRBV4-2 and TRBJ2-7; 10 positions agree with TRBD1. Germline V CDR1 and CDR2: LGHNA, YNFKEQ. The CDR3 spans 15 residues. The ends lost 5 bases at V and 0 bases at J; junction bases unmatched: 4.

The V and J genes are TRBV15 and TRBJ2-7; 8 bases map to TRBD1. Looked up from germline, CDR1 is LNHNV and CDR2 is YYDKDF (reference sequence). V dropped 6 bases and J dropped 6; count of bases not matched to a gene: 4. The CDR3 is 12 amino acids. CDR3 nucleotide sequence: TGTGCCACCAGGGACAGGGTAGGCGAGCAGTACTTC. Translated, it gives CATRDRVGEQYF.

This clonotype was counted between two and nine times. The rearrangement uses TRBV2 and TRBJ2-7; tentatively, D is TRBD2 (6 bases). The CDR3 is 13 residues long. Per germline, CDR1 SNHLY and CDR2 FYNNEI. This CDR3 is CAGSAAPGGEQYF. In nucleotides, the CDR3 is TGTGCGGGGAGCGCCGCACCCGGGGGCGAGCAGTACTTC.

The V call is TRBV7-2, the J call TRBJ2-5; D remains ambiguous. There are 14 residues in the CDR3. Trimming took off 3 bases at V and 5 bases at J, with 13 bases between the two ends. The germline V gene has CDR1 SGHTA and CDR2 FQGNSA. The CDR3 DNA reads TGTGCCAGCAGCTTCCCTGGGCAAGCGGAGACCCAGTACTTC. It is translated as CASSFPGQAETQYF.

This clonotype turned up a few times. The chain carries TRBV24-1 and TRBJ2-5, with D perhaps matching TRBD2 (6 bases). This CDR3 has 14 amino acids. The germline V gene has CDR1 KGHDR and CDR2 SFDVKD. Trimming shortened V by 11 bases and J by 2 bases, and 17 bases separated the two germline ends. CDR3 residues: CAIPGGGVQETQYF. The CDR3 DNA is TGTGCCATTCCTGGAGGAGGGGTTCAAGAGACCCAGTACTTC.

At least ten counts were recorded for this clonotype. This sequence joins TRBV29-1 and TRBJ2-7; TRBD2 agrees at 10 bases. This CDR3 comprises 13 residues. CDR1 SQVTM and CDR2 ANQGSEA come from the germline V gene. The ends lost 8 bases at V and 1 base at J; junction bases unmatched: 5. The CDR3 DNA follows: TGCAGCATAGCAGCGGGAGGGTCCTACGAGCAGTACTTC. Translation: CSIAAGGSYEQYF.

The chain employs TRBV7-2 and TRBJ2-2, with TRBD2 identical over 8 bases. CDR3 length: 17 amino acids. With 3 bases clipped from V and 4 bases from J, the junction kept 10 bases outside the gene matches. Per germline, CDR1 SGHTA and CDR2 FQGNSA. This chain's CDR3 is CASSFLRTSFVTGELFF. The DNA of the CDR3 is TGTGCCAGCAGCTTCCTCCGGACTAGCTTCGTCACCGGGGAGCTGTTTTTT.

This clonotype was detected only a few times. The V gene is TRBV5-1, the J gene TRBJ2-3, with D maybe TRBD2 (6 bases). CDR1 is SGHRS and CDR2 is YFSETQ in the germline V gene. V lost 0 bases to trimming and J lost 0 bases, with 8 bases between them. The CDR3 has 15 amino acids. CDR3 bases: TGCGCCAGCAGCTTGGCCACTAGCAGCACAGATACGCAGTATTTT. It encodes CASSLATSSTDTQYF.

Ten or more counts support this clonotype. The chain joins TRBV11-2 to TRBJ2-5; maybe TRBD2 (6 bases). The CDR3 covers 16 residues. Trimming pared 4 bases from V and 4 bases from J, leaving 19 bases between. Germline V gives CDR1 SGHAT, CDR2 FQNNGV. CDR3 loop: CASSSYAGSVIETQYF. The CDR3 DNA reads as TGTGCCAGCAGCTCCTACGCCGGGAGTGTTATAGAGACCCAGTACTTC.

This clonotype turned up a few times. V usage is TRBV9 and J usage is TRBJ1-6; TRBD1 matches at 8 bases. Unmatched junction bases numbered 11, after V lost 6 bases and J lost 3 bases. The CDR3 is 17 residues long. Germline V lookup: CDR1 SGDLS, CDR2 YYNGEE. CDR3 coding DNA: TGTGCCAGCACCCCAGACAGGGGTCCCAACTATAATTCACCCCTCCACTTT. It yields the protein CASTPDRGPNYNSPLHF. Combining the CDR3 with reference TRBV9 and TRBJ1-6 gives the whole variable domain DSGVTQTPKHLITATGQRVTLRCSPRSGDLSVYWYQQSLDQGLQFLIQYYNGEERAKGNILERFSAQQFPDLHSELNLSSLELGDSALYFCASTPDRGPNYNSPLHFGNGTRLTVT.

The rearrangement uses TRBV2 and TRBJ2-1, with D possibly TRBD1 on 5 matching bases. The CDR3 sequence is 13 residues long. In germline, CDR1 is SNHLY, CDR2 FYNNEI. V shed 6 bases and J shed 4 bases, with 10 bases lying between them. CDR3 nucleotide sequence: TGTGCCAGCAGGAGCGACAGATACAATGAGCAGTTCTTC. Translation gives CASRSDRYNEQFF.

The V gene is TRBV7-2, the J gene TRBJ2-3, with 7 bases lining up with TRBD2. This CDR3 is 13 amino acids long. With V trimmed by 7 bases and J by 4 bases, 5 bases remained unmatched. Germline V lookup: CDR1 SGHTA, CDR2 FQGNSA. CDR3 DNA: TGTGCCAGCAAGGACGGGAGGTCAGATACGCAGTATTTT. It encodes CASKDGRSDTQYF.

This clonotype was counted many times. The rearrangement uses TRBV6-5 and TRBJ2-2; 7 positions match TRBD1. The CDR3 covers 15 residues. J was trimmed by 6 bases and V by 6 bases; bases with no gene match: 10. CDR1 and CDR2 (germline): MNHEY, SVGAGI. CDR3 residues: CASRRQGVAAGELFF. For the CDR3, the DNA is TGTGCCAGCAGAAGACAGGGAGTCGCCGCCGGGGAGCTGTTTTTT.